These T cell receptor beta chains were read from a single sample in a study of OX40 agonist ivuxolimab in advanced cancers. The protocol was immunoSEQ multiplex PCR, while the TCRdb copy is restricted to in-frame clones and leaves out a portion. Of roughly 34,000 clones in the sample, less than 90% were seen once. The source was CD4+ or CD8+ T cells sorted from blood, collected in a trial of the OX40 agonist ivuxolimab. The receptor source for this set is an adult with an advanced solid tumor such as melanoma, head and neck, liver or kidney cancer. The CDR3 runs from the conserved cysteine through the conserved F or W. D genes are given only for firm matches. Size tells how often a clone was seen (once, few, many) or the class of an expanded clone, and some rows leave it out.

D: .; size: .; V: TRBV9; J: TRBJ1-1; DNA: TGTGCCAGCAGCATACAGGTCCTGGGGACTGAAGCTTTCTTT; CDR3: CASSIQVLGTEAFF
D: TRBD2; size: .; V: TRBV15; J: TRBJ2-5; DNA: TGTGCCACCAGCAGAGATCTGTCCCCCGGGACTAGCGGGGGGCACCAAGAGACCCAGTACTTC; CDR3: CATSRDLSPGTSGGHQETQYF
D: .; size: few; V: TRBV5-1; J: TRBJ2-1; DNA: TGCGCCAGCAGCGACCCGAGCTCCTACAATGAGCAGTTCTTC; CDR3: CASSDPSSYNEQFF
D: .; size: .; V: TRBV5-6; J: TRBJ2-7; DNA: TGTGCCAGCAGCCCCGGACCGACCTACGAGCAGTACTTC; CDR3: CASSPGPTYEQYF
D: .; size: once; V: TRBV28; J: TRBJ2-7; DNA: TGTGCCAGCAGTTTCAACCCCCAGAGAGGCGAGCAGTACTTC; CDR3: CASSFNPQRGEQYF
D: .; size: .; V: TRBV19; J: TRBJ2-7; DNA: TGTGCCAGTAGTACGAATCCAGGGACAAGCTCCTACGAGCAGTACTTC; CDR3: CASSTNPGTSSYEQYF
D: TRBD2; size: .; V: TRBV6-5; J: TRBJ2-1; DNA: TGTGCCAGCAGTTTCACTAGCGGGGGTTACAATGAGCAGTTCTTC; CDR3: CASSFTSGGYNEQFF
D: .; size: .; V: TRBV28; J: TRBJ1-2; DNA: TGTGCCAGCAGTCACGGACCTGGCTACACCTTC; CDR3: CASSHGPGYTF
D: TRBD1; size: .; V: TRBV5-4; J: TRBJ1-2; DNA: TGTGCCAGCAGCCCGGGACAGGGCTGGGGCTACACCTTC; CDR3: CASSPGQGWGYTF
D: TRBD2; size: .; V: TRBV5-1; J: TRBJ2-2; DNA: TGCGCCAGCAGCTTGGTGACTAGCGGGAGCGGGGAGCTGTTTTTT; CDR3: CASSLVTSGSGELFF
D: .; size: .; V: TRBV6-6; J: TRBJ2-2; DNA: TGTGCCAGCAGTTTCCCCCAGGACGCCGGGGAGCTGTTTTTT; CDR3: CASSFPQDAGELFF
D: TRBD2; size: .; V: TRBV30; J: TRBJ2-1; DNA: TGTGCCTGGAGAGCGGGACTAGCGGGAGGAAATGAGCAGTTCTTC; CDR3: CAWRAGLAGGNEQFF
D: .; size: .; V: TRBV28; J: TRBJ2-3; DNA: TGTGCCAGCAGTTCCGGCAGTCTCACAGATACGCAGTATTTT; CDR3: CASSSGSLTDTQYF
D: .; size: .; V: TRBV5-6; J: TRBJ2-7; DNA: TGTGCCAGCAGGCGCGAAGAGACAGACCGTTTTGGGCAGCAGTACTTC; CDR3: CASRREETDRFGQQYF
D: .; size: few; V: TRBV18; J: TRBJ1-1; DNA: TGTGCCAGCTCAGAAAACAGGGAGTCAGCTTTCTTT; CDR3: CASSENRESAFF
D: .; size: .; V: TRBV30; J: TRBJ2-7; DNA: TGTGCCTGGAGTGTAGAATACGAGCAGTACTTC; CDR3: CAWSVEYEQYF
D: .; size: .; V: TRBV18; J: TRBJ2-2; DNA: TGTGCCAGCTCACCACGCGCAGGGGTGGGCACCGGGGAGCTGTTTTTT; CDR3: CASSPRAGVGTGELFF
D: TRBD1; size: .; V: TRBV6-1; J: TRBJ1-2; DNA: TGTGCCAGCAGCGGACAGGGGCATTATAACTATGGCTACACCTTC; CDR3: CASSGQGHYNYGYTF
D: .; size: .; V: TRBV11-3; J: TRBJ2-7; DNA: TGTGCCAGCAGCTTAGGGCGAAACTACGAGCAGTACTTC; CDR3: CASSLGRNYEQYF
D: .; size: few; V: TRBV6-6; J: TRBJ2-5; DNA: TGTGCCACCGAGCGGGCAAGGAAAGAGACCCAGTACTTC; CDR3: CATERARKETQYF
D: .; size: .; V: TRBV11-2; J: TRBJ1-3; DNA: TGTGCCAGCAGACCTACGACTGGGGTCTCTGGAAACACCATATATTTT; CDR3: CASRPTTGVSGNTIYF
D: .; size: .; V: TRBV20-1; J: TRBJ1-4; DNA: TGCAGTGCCCAGTTGGAAAAGGGGTTTTTT; CDR3: CSAQLEKGFF
D: .; size: .; V: TRBV7-8; J: TRBJ1-2; DNA: TGTGCCAGCAGCTTAGGGGACGGTAACTATGGCTACACCTTC; CDR3: CASSLGDGNYGYTF
D: .; size: .; V: TRBV19; J: TRBJ1-6; DNA: TGTGCCAGTAGTTTGAAAGGGAATTCACCCCTCCACTTT; CDR3: CASSLKGNSPLHF
D: TRBD1; size: .; V: TRBV5-4; J: TRBJ1-2; DNA: TGTGCCAGCAGCTCGGGACAGGGATATAGTAGCTATGGCTACACCTTC; CDR3: CASSSGQGYSSYGYTF
D: TRBD2; size: once; V: TRBV11-3; J: TRBJ2-7; DNA: TGTGCCAGCACGGGGGGGTCTGAGGAGCAGTACTTC; CDR3: CASTGGSEEQYF
D: .; size: .; V: TRBV7-2; J: TRBJ2-3; DNA: TGTGCCAGCAGCGGACCCACTAGCACAGATACGCAGTATTTT; CDR3: CASSGPTSTDTQYF
D: .; size: .; V: TRBV9; J: TRBJ2-5; DNA: TGTGCCAGCAGCGTTCTCAACGGGGGGACCCAGTACTTC; CDR3: CASSVLNGGTQYF
D: TRBD1; size: .; V: TRBV6-1; J: TRBJ1-2; DNA: TGTGCCAGCAGTGAACACAGGGGATGGGGCTACACCTTC; CDR3: CASSEHRGWGYTF
D: .; size: once; V: TRBV6-1; J: TRBJ2-7; DNA: TGTGCCAGCAGGGAACAAGAGAGCTCCTACGAGCAGTACTTC; CDR3: CASREQESSYEQYF
D: .; size: .; V: TRBV7-2; J: TRBJ2-7; DNA: TGTGCCAGCAGCTCCGGGGCAGTGGCGGTCTACGAGCAGTACTTC; CDR3: CASSSGAVAVYEQYF
D: .; size: .; V: TRBV6-1; J: TRBJ2-7; DNA: TGTGCCAGCACCCAAAGGTTGGGGGCGGACGAGCAGTACTTC; CDR3: CASTQRLGADEQYF
D: TRBD2; size: .; V: TRBV29-1; J: TRBJ2-3; DNA: TGCAGCGTTGAAGTGTATCTAGCGGGGGGGTCGGATACGCAGTATTTT; CDR3: CSVEVYLAGGSDTQYF
D: .; size: .; V: TRBV7-9; J: TRBJ2-3; DNA: TGTGCCAGCAGCAGTTTCAGGGGCACAGGAGATACGCAGTATTTT; CDR3: CASSSFRGTGDTQYF
D: .; size: .; V: TRBV5-8; J: TRBJ2-1; DNA: TGTGCCAGCAATCTCCTGACTCCCTACAATGAGCAGTTCTTC; CDR3: CASNLLTPYNEQFF
D: TRBD1; size: .; V: TRBV2; J: TRBJ1-4; DNA: TGTGCCAGCAGCAGACAGGGGGCGATGGAAAAACTGTTTTTT; CDR3: CASSRQGAMEKLFF
D: TRBD2; size: .; V: TRBV11-3; J: TRBJ2-3; DNA: TGTGCCAGCAGCTTTAGCGGGAGCCGAAACGTTCCAGATACGCAGTATTTT; CDR3: CASSFSGSRNVPDTQYF
D: .; size: .; V: TRBV5-1; J: TRBJ2-7; DNA: TGCGCCAGCAGCTTGGAATTGTCGGGAACCTACGAGCAGTACTTC; CDR3: CASSLELSGTYEQYF
D: .; size: .; V: TRBV12-5; J: TRBJ1-5; DNA: TGTGCTAGTGCTGCCGAGGGCGGAAGACTGGGGCCCCAGCATTTT; CDR3: CASAAEGGRLGPQHF
D: TRBD2; size: .; V: TRBV5-1; J: TRBJ2-7; DNA: TGCGCCAGCAGCTTCTCTCTCTCCAGCCTAGCGGGAGGGCCCGACGAGCAGTACTTC; CDR3: CASSFSLSSLAGGPDEQYF
D: TRBD1; size: .; V: TRBV6-1; J: TRBJ1-1; DNA: TGTGCCAGCAGTGAAGACTTCCAGGGGGCATTCACTGAAGCTTTCTTT; CDR3: CASSEDFQGAFTEAFF
D: .; size: .; V: TRBV7-3; J: TRBJ2-2; DNA: TGTGCCAGCAGCGCTCGGCCGGGCGGGGAGCTGTTTTTT; CDR3: CASSARPGGELFF
D: TRBD1; size: .; V: TRBV6-5; J: TRBJ1-4; DNA: TGTGCCAGCAGTTATGGCAGGGGGGAACTAAATGAAAAACTGTTTTTT; CDR3: CASSYGRGELNEKLFF
D: .; size: .; V: TRBV5-1; J: TRBJ2-7; DNA: TGCGCCAGCAGCTTGGTCTTCACCGAGAACTACGAGCAGTACTTC; CDR3: CASSLVFTENYEQYF
D: .; size: .; V: TRBV5-1; J: TRBJ2-1; DNA: TGCGCCAGCAGCTTGAACCAAAACAATGAGCAGTTCTTC; CDR3: CASSLNQNNEQFF
D: .; size: .; V: TRBV29-1; J: TRBJ2-2; DNA: TGCAGCGTCGGGACTGCCGCGAACACCGGGGAGCTGTTTTTT; CDR3: CSVGTAANTGELFF
D: TRBD1; size: .; V: TRBV11-2; J: TRBJ2-1; DNA: TGTGCCAGCAGCATCCGGGGACAGGTGGGTGGTGAGCAGTTCTTC; CDR3: CASSIRGQVGGEQFF
D: .; size: .; V: TRBV7-8; J: TRBJ2-3; DNA: TGTGCCAGCAGCTCCCCCACCGATATTAGCACAGATACGCAGTATTTT; CDR3: CASSSPTDISTDTQYF
D: TRBD1; size: .; V: TRBV19; J: TRBJ1-6; DNA: TGTGCCAGTAGTTTGGTGGCAGGGGGTAATTCACCCCTCCACTTT; CDR3: CASSLVAGGNSPLHF
D: .; size: .; V: TRBV7-8; J: TRBJ2-7; DNA: TGTGCCAGCAGCTTATCAGGGGCGGCCTACGAGCAGTACTTC; CDR3: CASSLSGAAYEQYF
D: TRBD2; size: .; V: TRBV29-1; J: TRBJ2-3; DNA: TGCAGCGTTGAATTCGTCTCTACTAGCGGGAGGGTATGGGATACGCAGTATTTT; CDR3: CSVEFVSTSGRVWDTQYF
D: TRBD2; size: .; V: TRBV9; J: TRBJ2-7; DNA: TGTGCCAGCAGCGTAGGGTTAGCGGGGGGATCCTACGAGCAGTACTTC; CDR3: CASSVGLAGGSYEQYF
D: TRBD1; size: .; V: TRBV11-2; J: TRBJ2-1; DNA: TGTGCCAGCACTCGACAAGGGGGCGGTGAGCAGTTCTTC; CDR3: CASTRQGGGEQFF
D: TRBD1; size: .; V: TRBV7-6; J: TRBJ1-2; DNA: TGTGCCAGCAGCACCCTCGGGACAGGAGGAGTCTACACCTTC; CDR3: CASSTLGTGGVYTF
D: TRBD2; size: few; V: TRBV11-2; J: TRBJ2-3; DNA: TGTGCCAGCAGCTTAGGTCTAGCGGGGGTCGGGGATACGCAGTATTTT; CDR3: CASSLGLAGVGDTQYF
D: .; size: .; V: TRBV12-1; J: TRBJ2-3; DNA: TGTGCCAGCAGCTCAACCCCCGGGACAGGGATCCCAGATACGCAGTATTTT; CDR3: CASSSTPGTGIPDTQYF
D: .; size: .; V: TRBV21-1; J: TRBJ1-4; DNA: TGTGCCAGCAGCCTGGGGAGGGTTCGTAGTCATGAAAAACTGTTTTTT; CDR3: CASSLGRVRSHEKLFF
D: .; size: .; V: TRBV9; J: TRBJ1-5; DNA: TGTGCCAGCAGCCCCGTGGGGGGTGCTGGACAGCCCCAGCATTTT; CDR3: CASSPVGGAGQPQHF
D: TRBD2; size: .; V: TRBV7-2; J: TRBJ2-7; DNA: TGTGCCAGCAGCTTAGGGCGGACTAGCGGGAACTACGAGCAGTACTTC; CDR3: CASSLGRTSGNYEQYF